This entry is about one T cell receptor beta chain. Its antigen is unknown. These data belong to a study of shared clonotypes between healthy human individuals. Points from the study as a whole: Non-shared clonotypes showed lower generation probabilities than clonotypes common to all four donors.

Sequenced by immunoSEQ multiplex PCR; TCRdb stores in-frame clones only, minus some. Of some 2,100,000 clones in the sample, almost 96% were seen once. CDR3 length: 16 residues. CDR1 and CDR2 (germline): SGHTA, FQGNSA. Trimming at V came to 1 base and at J to 4 bases, leaving 6 bases not matched to a gene. The TCR was taken from a man in his late teens or twenties in good health. Sequenced input: naive CD4+ T cells sorted from blood. Subset noted: CD45RA+ positively selected. This chain connects TRBV7-2 to TRBJ2-3; 9 positions match TRBD2. As DNA, the CDR3 is TGTGCCAGCAGCTTAGGAGCTAGCGGGGTCGCAGATACGCAGTATTTT. It translates to CASSLGASGVADTQYF.